Listed here are 14 T cell receptor beta chains from one sample, sequenced in a study of T cell repertoires in cytomegalovirus infection. Each CDR3 protein is one row after TCRdb ran MiXCR on the reads. Of under 150,000 distinct CDR3 sequences in the sample, approximately 8.8% are singletons; the top ten hold over 9.5%. Source material: PBMCs. These receptors all come from a human donor in good health (CMV status not recorded). Some clones in this sample may be carry-over from other donors' samples.

This clonotype was observed many times. The CDR3 protein is CASSLPSGEQYF. In DNA form, the CDR3 reads TGTGCCAGCAGTTTACCTTCCGGGGAGCAGTACTTC. The chain recombines TRBV28 with TRBJ2-7; D remains unclear. The V gene lost 2 bases and the J gene lost 7 bases, with 9 bases spanning the gap. Germline values: CDR1 MDHEN, CDR2 SYDVKM. The length of the CDR3 is 12 residues.

This clonotype showed up many times. V and J are TRBV5-1 and TRBJ2-5, with D possibly TRBD2 on 6 matching bases. This CDR3 is 15 amino acids long. Between the trimmed V and J ends, which lost 0 bases and 3 bases, there was a span of 12 bases. CDR1 and CDR2 (germline): SGHRS, YFSETQ. The DNA for the CDR3 is TGCGCCAGCAGCTTGGTTCCGGGGGTCGAAGAGACCCAGTACTTC. Its protein product is CASSLVPGVEETQYF.

This clonotype has at least ten counts. The rearrangement joins TRBV18 to TRBJ1-1; the D gene is possibly TRBD1 (5 bases). The germline V gene encodes CDR1 KGHSH and CDR2 LQKENI. The CDR3 contains 15 residues. V was clipped by 3 bases and J by 1 base, with 12 bases between them. The CDR3 DNA is TGTGCCAGCTCACCGGGGAGACAGCAGAACACTGAAGCTTTCTTT. As protein: CASSPGRQQNTEAFF.

The V call is TRBV28, the J call TRBJ2-1, with D possibly matching TRBD1 (5 bases). Germline CDR1 is MDHEN and CDR2 is SYDVKM. The ends were cut back, 6 bases at V and 4 bases at J, with 13 bases in the middle. This CDR3 spans 14 amino acids. In nucleotides, the CDR3 is TGTGCCAGCAGAAGACAGATTCAATACAATGAGCAGTTCTTC. Its translation: CASRRQIQYNEQFF.

The table lists this clonotype with a few counts. The rearrangement uses TRBV5-1 and TRBJ2-3, with TRBD2 matching over 12 bases. In germline, CDR1 is SGHRS, CDR2 YFSETQ. This CDR3 comprises 16 residues. J gave up 5 bases and V 3 bases, and 7 bases lay outside the gene matches. CDR3 DNA: TGCGCCAGCAGCTCTGGACTAGCGGGGAGGAAAGATACGCAGTATTTT. It translates to CASSSGLAGRKDTQYF.

This clonotype was counted many times. The V and J genes are TRBV7-2 and TRBJ1-6; no reliable D call. V was pared by 1 base and J by 11 bases, with 12 bases between. This CDR3 spans 14 amino acids. CDR1 is SGHTA, CDR2 FQGNSA, per germline. The CDR3 DNA reads TGTGCCAGCAGCTTAGAGAGTCTGAATACACCCCTCCACTTT. This gives the protein CASSLESLNTPLHF.

The chain couples TRBV29-1 to TRBJ1-2; D may be TRBD1 (5 bases). Germline CDR1 and CDR2: SQVTM and ANQGSEA. The germline V and J ends were trimmed by 5 bases and 8 bases, with 12 bases remaining between them. The CDR3 is 11 residues long. The CDR3 nucleotides are TGCAGCGTTCCGGGACGGGAGGGCTACACCTTC. This sequence encodes CSVPGREGYTF.

This clonotype was detected many times. V is TRBV12-3 or TRBV12-4 and J is TRBJ1-5, with a weak D call TRBD1 (6 bases). Trimming cost V 5 bases and J 0 bases, with 11 bases left between them. This CDR3 comprises 15 residues. The CDR3 region is CASSTRQDSNQPQHF. The DNA of the CDR3 is TGTGCCAGCAGTACTCGACAGGATAGCAATCAGCCCCAGCATTTT.

The CDR3 region has the DNA TGTGCCAGCAGCTCTGATGGTCAGCCCCAGCATTTT. Translating gives CASSSDGQPQHF. The chain is built from TRBV7-8 and TRBJ1-5; D not resolved. V shed 4 bases and J shed 6 bases, with 7 bases lying between them. This CDR3 is built from 12 residues. Germline CDR1 reads SGHVS; CDR2 reads FQNEAQ.

V gene TRBV29-1 combines with J gene TRBJ2-5; maybe TRBD1 (5 bases). Trimming pared 3 bases from V and 5 bases from J, leaving 10 bases between. The CDR3 runs 12 residues. Germline-derived CDR1 and CDR2 are SQVTM and ANQGSEA. As DNA, the CDR3 is TGCAGCGTTGACCTAGGGGTGGAGACCCAGTACTTC. Its protein product is CSVDLGVETQYF.

This clonotype was counted at least ten times. The CDR3 sequence: CASSIGQGTEAFF. CDR3 DNA: TGTGCCAGTAGTATCGGACAGGGCACTGAAGCTTTCTTT. This chain joins TRBV19 and TRBJ1-1, with 8 nucleotides matching TRBD1. There are 13 residues in the CDR3. Germline values: CDR1 LNHDA, CDR2 SQIVND (reference sequence). V was pared by 3 bases and J by 4 bases, with 1 base of the junction left unmatched.

This clonotype has ten or more counts. The chain joins TRBV3-1 to TRBJ2-5, with 9 bases that match TRBD2. The V and J ends lost 4 bases and 4 bases, in that order; junction bases with no gene match: 7. Germline assignment: CDR1 LGHDT and CDR2 YNNKEL (reference sequence). There are 15 residues in the CDR3. CDR3 DNA: TGTGCCAGCAGCCCGGAGCGGGGGGCTGGAGAGACCCAGTACTTC. As protein: CASSPERGAGETQYF.

This clonotype turned up a few times. V and J are TRBV28 and TRBJ1-2; 8 nucleotides line up with TRBD1. The CDR3 is 15 amino acids. Trimming cost V 7 bases and J 3 bases; bases outside gene matches: 10. Germline V gene sequence: CDR1 MDHEN, CDR2 SYDVKM. The CDR3 DNA sequence: TGTGCCAGCAAAACCGGGACAGGAGACTACTATGGCTACACCTTC. It codes for CASKTGTGDYYGYTF.

This clonotype appeared many times. This chain links TRBV12-3 or TRBV12-4 with TRBJ2-2; TRBD2 is a possible D gene (6 bases). Deletions cut 7 bases from V and 5 bases from J, with 14 bases between. The CDR3 is 14 amino acids. The CDR3 DNA follows: TGTGCCAGCACCGGGCGTCGGGGGACCGGGGAGCTGTTTTTT. Encoded protein: CASTGRRGTGELFF.